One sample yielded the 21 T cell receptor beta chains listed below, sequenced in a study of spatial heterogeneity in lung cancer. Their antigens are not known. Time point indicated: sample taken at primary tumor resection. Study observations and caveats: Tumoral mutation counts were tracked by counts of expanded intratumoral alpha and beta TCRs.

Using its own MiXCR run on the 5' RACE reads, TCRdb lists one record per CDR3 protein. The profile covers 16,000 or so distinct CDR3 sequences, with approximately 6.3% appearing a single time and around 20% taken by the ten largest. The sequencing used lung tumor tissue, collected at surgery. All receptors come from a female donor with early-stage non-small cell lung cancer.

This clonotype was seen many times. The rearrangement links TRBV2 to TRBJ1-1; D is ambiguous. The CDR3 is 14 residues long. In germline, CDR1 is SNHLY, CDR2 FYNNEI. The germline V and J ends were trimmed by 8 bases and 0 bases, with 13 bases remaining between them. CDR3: CASRTELLNTEAFF. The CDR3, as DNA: TGTGCCAGCCGGACGGAACTCCTGAACACTGAAGCTTTCTTT.

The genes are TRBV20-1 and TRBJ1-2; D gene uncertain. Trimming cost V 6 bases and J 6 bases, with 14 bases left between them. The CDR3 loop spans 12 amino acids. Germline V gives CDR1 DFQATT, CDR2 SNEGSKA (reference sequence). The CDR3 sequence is CSAFQSPNGYTF. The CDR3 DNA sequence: TGCAGTGCCTTCCAGTCTCCCAATGGCTACACCTTC.

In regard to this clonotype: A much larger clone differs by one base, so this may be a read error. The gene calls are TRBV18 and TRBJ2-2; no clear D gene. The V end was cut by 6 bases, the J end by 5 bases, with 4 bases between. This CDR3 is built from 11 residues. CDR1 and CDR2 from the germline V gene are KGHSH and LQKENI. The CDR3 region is CASSKTGELFF. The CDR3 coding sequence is TGTGCCAGCTCCAAAACCGGGGAGCTGTTTTTT. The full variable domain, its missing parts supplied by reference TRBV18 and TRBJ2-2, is NAGVMQNPRHLVRRRGQEARLRCSPMKGHSHVYWYRQLPEEGLKFMVYLQKENIIDESGMPKERFSAEFPKEGPSILRIQQVVRGDSAAYFCASSKTGELFFGEGSRLTVL.

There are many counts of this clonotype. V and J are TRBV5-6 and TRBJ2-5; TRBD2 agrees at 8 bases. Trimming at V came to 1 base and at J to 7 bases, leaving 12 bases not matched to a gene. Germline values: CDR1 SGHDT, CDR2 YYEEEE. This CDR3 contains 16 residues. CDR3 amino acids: CASSLNVGGAYVTQYF. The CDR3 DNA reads TGTGCCAGCAGCTTGAATGTCGGGGGGGCCTATGTGACCCAGTACTTC.

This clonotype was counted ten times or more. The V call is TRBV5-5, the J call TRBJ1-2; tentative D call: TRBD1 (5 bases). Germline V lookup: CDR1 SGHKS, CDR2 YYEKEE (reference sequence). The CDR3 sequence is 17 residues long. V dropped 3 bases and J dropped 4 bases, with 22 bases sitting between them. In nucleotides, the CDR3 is TGTGCCAGCAGCTCAGAGCCCTTCGCTCAGGGAGGCTATGGCTACACCTTC. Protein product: CASSSEPFAQGGYGYTF.

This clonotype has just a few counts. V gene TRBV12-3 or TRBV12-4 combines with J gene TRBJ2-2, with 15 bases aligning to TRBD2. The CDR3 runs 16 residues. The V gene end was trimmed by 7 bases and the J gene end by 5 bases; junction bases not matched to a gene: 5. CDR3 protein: CASNRGLAGGTGELFF. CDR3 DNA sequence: TGTGCCAGCAATCGCGGACTAGCGGGGGGGACCGGGGAGCTGTTTTTT.

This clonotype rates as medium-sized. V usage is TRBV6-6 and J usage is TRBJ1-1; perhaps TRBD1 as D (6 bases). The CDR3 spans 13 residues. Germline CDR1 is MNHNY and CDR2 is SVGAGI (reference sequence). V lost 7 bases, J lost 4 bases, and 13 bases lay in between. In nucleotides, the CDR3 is TGTGCCAGCACTTGGGAGGGGGGCACTGAAGCTTTCTTT. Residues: CASTWEGGTEAFF.

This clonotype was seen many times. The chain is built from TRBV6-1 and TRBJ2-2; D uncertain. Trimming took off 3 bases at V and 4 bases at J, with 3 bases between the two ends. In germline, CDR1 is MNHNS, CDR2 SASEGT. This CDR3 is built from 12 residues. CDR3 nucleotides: TGTGCCAGCAGTGACCTCACCGGGGAGCTGTTTTTT. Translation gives CASSDLTGELFF.

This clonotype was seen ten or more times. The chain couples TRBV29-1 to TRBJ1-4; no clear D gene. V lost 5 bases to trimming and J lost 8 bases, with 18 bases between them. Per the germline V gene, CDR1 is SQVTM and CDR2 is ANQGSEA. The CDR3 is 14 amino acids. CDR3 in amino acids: CSVRRTDDLEKLFF. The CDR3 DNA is TGCAGCGTTCGTAGGACGGATGATTTAGAAAAACTGTTTTTT.

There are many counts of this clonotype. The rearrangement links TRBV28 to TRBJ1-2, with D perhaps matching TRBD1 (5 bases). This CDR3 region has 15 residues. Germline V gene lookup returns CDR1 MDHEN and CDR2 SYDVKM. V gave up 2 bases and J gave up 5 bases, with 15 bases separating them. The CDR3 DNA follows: TGTGCCAGCAGTTTAGGGGCCCCTGGGGGTTATGGCTACACCTTC. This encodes CASSLGAPGGYGYTF.

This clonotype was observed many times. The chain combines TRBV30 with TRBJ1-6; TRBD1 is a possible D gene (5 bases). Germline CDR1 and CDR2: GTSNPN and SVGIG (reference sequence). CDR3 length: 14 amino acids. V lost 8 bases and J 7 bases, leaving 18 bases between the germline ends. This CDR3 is CAGKSGPENSPLHF. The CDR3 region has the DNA TGTGCCGGAAAGTCGGGGCCAGAAAATTCACCCCTCCACTTT. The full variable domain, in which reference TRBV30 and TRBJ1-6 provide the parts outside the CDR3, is SQTIHQWPATLVQPVGSPLSLECTVEGTSNPNLYWYRQAAGRGLQLLFYSVGIGQISSEVPQNLSASRPQDRQFILSSKKLLLSDSGFYLCAGKSGPENSPLHFGNGTRLTVT.

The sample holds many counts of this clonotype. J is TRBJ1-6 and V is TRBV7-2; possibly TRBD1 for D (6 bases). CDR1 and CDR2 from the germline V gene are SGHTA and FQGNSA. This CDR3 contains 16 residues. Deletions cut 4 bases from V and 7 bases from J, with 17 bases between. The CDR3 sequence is CASSSAGVAGNSPLHF. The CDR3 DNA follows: TGTGCCAGCAGCTCTGCAGGGGTAGCGGGGAATTCACCCCTCCACTTT.

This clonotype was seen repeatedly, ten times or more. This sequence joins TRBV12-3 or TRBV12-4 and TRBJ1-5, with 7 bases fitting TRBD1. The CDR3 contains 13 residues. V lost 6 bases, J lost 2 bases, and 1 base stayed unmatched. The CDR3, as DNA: TGTGCCAGCAGGGGGACAGGCAATCAGCCCCAGCATTTT. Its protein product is CASRGTGNQPQHF.

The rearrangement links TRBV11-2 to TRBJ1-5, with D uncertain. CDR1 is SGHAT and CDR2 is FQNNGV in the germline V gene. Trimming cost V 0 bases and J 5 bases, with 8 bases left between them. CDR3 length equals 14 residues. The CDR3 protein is CASSLEGIYQPQHF. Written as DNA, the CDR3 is TGTGCCAGCAGCTTAGAGGGCATCTATCAGCCCCAGCATTTT.

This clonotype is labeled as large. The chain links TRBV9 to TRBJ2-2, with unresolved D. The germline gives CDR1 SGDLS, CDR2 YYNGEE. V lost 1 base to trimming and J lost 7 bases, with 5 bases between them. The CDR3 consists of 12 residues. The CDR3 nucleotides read TGTGCCAGCAGCGTATATGACGGGGAGCTGTTTTTT. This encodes CASSVYDGELFF.

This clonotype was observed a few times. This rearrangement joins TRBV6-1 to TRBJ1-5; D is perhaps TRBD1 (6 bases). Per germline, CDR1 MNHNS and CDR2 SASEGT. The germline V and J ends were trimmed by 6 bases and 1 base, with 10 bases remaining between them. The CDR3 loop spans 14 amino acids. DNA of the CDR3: TGTGCCAGCAGCTTACAGGGAAGCAATCAGCCCCAGCATTTT. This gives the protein CASSLQGSNQPQHF.

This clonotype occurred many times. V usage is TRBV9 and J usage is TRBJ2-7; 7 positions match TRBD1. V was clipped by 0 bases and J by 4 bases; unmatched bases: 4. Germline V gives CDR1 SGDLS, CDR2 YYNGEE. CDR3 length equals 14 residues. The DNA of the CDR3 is TGTGCCAGCAGCGTAGCCCAGGGGGTGTACGAGCAGTACTTC. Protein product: CASSVAQGVYEQYF.

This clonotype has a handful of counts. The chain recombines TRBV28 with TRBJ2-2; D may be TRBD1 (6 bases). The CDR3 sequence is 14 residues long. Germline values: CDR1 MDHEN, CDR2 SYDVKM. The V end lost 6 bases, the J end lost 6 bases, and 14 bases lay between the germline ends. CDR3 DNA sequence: TGTGCCAGCAGACCCCCAGGGGCCGCCGGGGAGCTGTTTTTT. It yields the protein CASRPPGAAGELFF.

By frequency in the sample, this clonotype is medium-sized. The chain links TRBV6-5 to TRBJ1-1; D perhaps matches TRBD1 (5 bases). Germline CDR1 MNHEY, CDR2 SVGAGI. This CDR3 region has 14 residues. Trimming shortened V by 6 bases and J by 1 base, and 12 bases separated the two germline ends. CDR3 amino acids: CASRPVTGNTEAFF. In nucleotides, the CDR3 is TGTGCCAGCAGACCTGTTACAGGGAACACTGAAGCTTTCTTT.

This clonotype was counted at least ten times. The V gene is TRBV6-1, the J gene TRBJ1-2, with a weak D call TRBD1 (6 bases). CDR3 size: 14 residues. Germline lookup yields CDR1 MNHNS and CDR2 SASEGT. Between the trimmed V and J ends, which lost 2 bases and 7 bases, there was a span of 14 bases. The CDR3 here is CASSELRLTGGYTF. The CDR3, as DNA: TGTGCCAGCAGTGAACTTAGGTTGACAGGTGGCTACACCTTC.

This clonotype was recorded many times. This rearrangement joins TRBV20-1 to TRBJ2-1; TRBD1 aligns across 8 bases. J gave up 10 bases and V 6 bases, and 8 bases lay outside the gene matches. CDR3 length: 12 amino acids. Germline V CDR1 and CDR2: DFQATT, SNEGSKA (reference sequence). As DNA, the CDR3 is TGCAGTGCAACGGACAGGGTGAGAGAGCAGTTCTTC. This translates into CSATDRVREQFF.